Below, 9 T cell receptor beta chains from the same sample are listed, as sequenced in a study of PD-L1 blockade in urothelial cancer. TCRdb's copy holds only in-frame clones and misses some; the assay was immunoSEQ multiplex PCR. The table has more than 90,000 clones, less than 85% seen once. Indicated time point: peripheral blood 6 weeks after treatment start. Sequenced material: PBMCs, taken around atezolizumab (anti-PD-L1) treatment. These TCRs come from a man between 65 and 85 years old with urothelial cancer.

CDR3 in amino acids: CASSQETGGKLFF. The CDR3 DNA reads TGTGCCAGCAGCCAAGAGACAGGGGGGAAACTGTTTTTT. This rearrangement joins TRBV7-9 to TRBJ1-4; TRBD1 aligns across 9 bases. V dropped 5 bases and J dropped 11; count of bases not matched to a gene: 6. Germline CDR1 is SEHNR and CDR2 is FQNEAQ (reference sequence). The CDR3 runs 13 residues.

This chain joins TRBV14 and TRBJ2-3; unclear D gene. Trimming cost V 0 bases and J 5 bases, with 6 bases left between them. Germline V gives CDR1 SGHDN, CDR2 FVKESK. This CDR3 is built from 13 residues. Here the CDR3 reads CASSQDIEDTQYF. CDR3 DNA: TGTGCCAGCAGCCAAGATATAGAAGATACGCAGTATTTT. Full variable domain (remainder filled in from reference TRBV14 and TRBJ2-3): EAGVTQFPSHSVIEKGQTVTLRCDPISGHDNLYWYRRVMGKEIKFLLHFVKESKQDESGMPNNRFLAERTGGTYSTLKVQPAELEDSGVYFCASSQDIEDTQYFGPGTRLTVL.

DNA of the CDR3: TGTGCCAGTAGTATAGATGGGGAGAATCAGCCCCAGCATTTT. Protein product: CASSIDGENQPQHF. This chain connects TRBV19 to TRBJ1-5; D gene ambiguous. This CDR3 contains 14 residues. Germline V gene lookup returns CDR1 LNHDA and CDR2 SQIVND (reference sequence). The V end lost 0 bases, the J end lost 4 bases, and 7 bases lay between the germline ends.

The rearrangement joins TRBV5-1 to TRBJ2-1, with TRBD2 matching 14 bases. Trimming took 4 bases from V and 8 from J; bases not matched to a gene: 8. Germline V gene data show CDR1 as SGHRS and CDR2 as YFSETQ. The CDR3 totals 16 residues. This CDR3 reads CASSPGLAGDGDEQFF. Written as DNA, the CDR3 is TGCGCCAGCAGCCCGGGACTAGCGGGAGATGGCGATGAGCAGTTCTTC.

The rearrangement joins TRBV30 to TRBJ2-2; the match to TRBD2 covers 8 bases. The CDR3 sequence is 16 residues long. Germline CDR1 is GTSNPN and CDR2 is SVGIG (reference sequence). Losses at the gene ends were 2 bases for V and 0 bases for J; bases not matched to a gene: 5. CDR3 bases: TGTGCCTGGAGTCGGGGGGGCGGGCCGAACACCGGGGAGCTGTTTTTT. Residues: CAWSRGGGPNTGELFF.

V is TRBV30 and J is TRBJ2-3; D not resolved. The germline V gene encodes CDR1 GTSNPN and CDR2 SVGIG (reference sequence). V was clipped by 3 bases and J by 0 bases, with 7 bases between them. The CDR3 loop spans 13 amino acids. The CDR3 loop is CAWSPISTDTQYF. CDR3 bases: TGTGCCTGGAGCCCTATTAGCACAGATACGCAGTATTTT.

The chain is built from TRBV9 and TRBJ1-6; 7 nucleotides line up with TRBD1. The V segment lost 3 bases and the J segment 6 bases; nucleotides outside the gene matches: 9. This CDR3 has 16 amino acids. Germline CDR1 and CDR2: SGDLS and YYNGEE. In DNA form, the CDR3 reads TGTGCCAGCAGCGCGGGGGGGGGACAGCCTAATTCACCCCTCCACTTT. Protein sequence: CASSAGGGQPNSPLHF. The variable domain in full, with the rest retrieved from reference TRBV9 and TRBJ1-6, is DSGVTQTPKHLITATGQRVTLRCSPRSGDLSVYWYQQSLDQGLQFLIQYYNGEERAKGNILERFSAQQFPDLHSELNLSSLELGDSALYFCASSAGGGQPNSPLHFGNGTRLTVT.

J is TRBJ1-2 and V is TRBV6-1; possible D gene TRBD1, 6 bases. Per germline, CDR1 MNHNS and CDR2 SASEGT. V lost 1 base and J lost 4, with 13 bases in between. There are 15 residues in the CDR3. CDR3: CASSEEAGASYGYTF. CDR3 bases: TGTGCCAGCAGTGAAGAGGCAGGGGCCTCCTATGGCTACACCTTC.

This chain links TRBV27 with TRBJ1-2; the match to TRBD1 covers 7 bases. Trimming at V came to 2 bases and at J to 9 bases, leaving 9 bases not matched to a gene. Germline V gives CDR1 MNHEY, CDR2 SMNVEV (reference sequence). The CDR3 loop spans 14 amino acids. This CDR3 reads CASSLNRGDSSYTF. In DNA form, the CDR3 reads TGTGCCAGCAGTTTAAATAGAGGGGACAGTAGCTACACCTTC.